One TCR beta chain is described in this entry. The data derive from a study of shared clonotypes between healthy human individuals. On the study more broadly: Aged between 18 and 49, the donors were a couple of women and three men.

V lost 4 bases and J lost 5; bases outside the gene matches: 4. Germline V CDR1 and CDR2: SGHNT, YYREEE (reference sequence). The CDR3 runs to 14 residues. Here immunoSEQ multiplex PCR was the method, and the copy in TCRdb shows in-frame clones only, minus some. Here the sample spans about 490,000 clones, 65% to 85% being singletons. Sequencing was done on a sample of PBMCs. The TCR comes from a woman between 40 and 50 years old in good health. Some clones in this sample may be carry-over from other donors' samples. V is TRBV5-4 and J is TRBJ2-3, with TRBD1 matching over 10 bases. DNA of the CDR3: TGTGCCAGCAGCCCCGACAGGGGGCAAGATACGCAGTATTTT. The encoded protein is CASSPDRGQDTQYF.